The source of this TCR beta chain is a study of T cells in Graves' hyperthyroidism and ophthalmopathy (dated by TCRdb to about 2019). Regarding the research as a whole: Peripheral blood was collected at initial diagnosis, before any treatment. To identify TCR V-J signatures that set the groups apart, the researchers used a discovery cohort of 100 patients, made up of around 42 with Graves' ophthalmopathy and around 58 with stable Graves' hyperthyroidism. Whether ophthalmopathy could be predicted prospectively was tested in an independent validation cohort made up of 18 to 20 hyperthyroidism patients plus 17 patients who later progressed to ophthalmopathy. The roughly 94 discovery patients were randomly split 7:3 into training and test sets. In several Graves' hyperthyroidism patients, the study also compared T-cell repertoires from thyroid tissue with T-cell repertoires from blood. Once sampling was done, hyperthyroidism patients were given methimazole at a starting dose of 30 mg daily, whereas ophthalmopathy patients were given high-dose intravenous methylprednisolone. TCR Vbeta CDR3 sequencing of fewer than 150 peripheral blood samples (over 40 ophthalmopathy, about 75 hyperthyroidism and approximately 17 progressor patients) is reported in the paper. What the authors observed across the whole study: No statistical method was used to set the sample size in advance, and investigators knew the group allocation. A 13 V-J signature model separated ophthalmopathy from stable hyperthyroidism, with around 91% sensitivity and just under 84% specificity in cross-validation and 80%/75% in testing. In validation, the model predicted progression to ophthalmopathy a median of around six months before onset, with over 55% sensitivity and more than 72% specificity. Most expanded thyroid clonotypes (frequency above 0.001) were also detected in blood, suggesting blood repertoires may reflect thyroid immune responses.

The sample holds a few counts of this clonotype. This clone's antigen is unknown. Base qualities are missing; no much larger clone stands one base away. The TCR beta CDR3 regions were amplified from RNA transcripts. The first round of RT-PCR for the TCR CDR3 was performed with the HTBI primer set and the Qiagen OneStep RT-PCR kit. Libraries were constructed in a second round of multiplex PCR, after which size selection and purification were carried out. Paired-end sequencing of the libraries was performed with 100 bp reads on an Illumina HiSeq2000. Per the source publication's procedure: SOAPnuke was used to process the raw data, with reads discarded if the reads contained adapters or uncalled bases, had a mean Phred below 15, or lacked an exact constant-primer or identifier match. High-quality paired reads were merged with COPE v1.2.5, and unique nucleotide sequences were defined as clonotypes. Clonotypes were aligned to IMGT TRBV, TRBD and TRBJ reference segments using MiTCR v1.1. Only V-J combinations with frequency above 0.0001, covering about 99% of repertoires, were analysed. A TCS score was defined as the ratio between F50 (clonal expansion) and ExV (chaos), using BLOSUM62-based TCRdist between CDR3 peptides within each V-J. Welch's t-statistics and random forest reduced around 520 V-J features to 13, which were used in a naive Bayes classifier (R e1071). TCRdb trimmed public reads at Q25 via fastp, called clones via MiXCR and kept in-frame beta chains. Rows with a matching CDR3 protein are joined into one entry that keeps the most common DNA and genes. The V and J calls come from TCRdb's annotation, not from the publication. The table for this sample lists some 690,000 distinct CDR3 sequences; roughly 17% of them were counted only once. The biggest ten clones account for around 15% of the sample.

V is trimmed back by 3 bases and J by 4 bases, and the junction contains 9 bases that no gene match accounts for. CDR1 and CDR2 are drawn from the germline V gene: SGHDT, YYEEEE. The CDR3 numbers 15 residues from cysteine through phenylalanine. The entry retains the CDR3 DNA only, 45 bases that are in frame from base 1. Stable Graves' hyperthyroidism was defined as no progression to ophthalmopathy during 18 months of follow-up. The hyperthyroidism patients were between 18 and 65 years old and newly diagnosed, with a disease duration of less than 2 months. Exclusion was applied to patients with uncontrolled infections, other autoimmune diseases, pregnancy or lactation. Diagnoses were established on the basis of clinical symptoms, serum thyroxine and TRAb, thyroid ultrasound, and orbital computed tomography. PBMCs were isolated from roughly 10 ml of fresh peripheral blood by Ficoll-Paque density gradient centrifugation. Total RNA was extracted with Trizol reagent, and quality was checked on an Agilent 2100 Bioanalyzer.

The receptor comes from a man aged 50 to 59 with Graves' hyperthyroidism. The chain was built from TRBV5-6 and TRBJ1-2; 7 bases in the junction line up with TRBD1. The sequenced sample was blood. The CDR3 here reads CASSSGEGAAYGYTF. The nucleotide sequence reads TGTGCCAGCAGCTCGGGGGAGGGGGCCGCCTATGGCTACACCTTC.